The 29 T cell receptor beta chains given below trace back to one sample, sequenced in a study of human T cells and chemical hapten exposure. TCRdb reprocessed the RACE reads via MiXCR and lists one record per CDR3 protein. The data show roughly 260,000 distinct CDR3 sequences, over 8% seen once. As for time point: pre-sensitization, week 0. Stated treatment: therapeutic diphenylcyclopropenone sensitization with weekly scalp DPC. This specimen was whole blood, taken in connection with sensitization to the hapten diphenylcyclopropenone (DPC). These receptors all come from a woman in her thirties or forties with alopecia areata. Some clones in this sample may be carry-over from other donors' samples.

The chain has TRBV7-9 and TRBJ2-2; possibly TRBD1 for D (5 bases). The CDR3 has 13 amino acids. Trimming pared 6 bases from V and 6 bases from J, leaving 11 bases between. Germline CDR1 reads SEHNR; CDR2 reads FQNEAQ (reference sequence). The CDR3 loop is CASSRRASGELFF. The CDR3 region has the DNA TGTGCCAGCAGTCGCAGGGCGTCCGGGGAGCTGTTTTTT.

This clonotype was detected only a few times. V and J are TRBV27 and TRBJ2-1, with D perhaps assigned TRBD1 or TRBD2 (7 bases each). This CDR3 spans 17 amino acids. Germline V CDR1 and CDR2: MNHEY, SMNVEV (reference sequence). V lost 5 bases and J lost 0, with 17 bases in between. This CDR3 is CASSTGGGGSSYNEQFF. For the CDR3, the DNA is TGTGCCAGCAGTACTGGGGGAGGGGGCAGCTCCTACAATGAGCAGTTCTTC.

The CDR3: CASKPQGDNSPLHF. CDR3 sequence (DNA): TGTGCCAGCAAACCACAGGGGGACAATTCACCCCTCCACTTT. V usage is TRBV6-5 and J usage is TRBJ1-6; TRBD1 matches at 8 bases. Germline V CDR1 and CDR2: MNHEY, SVGAGI. With V trimmed by 7 bases and J by 7 bases, 6 bases remained unmatched. The CDR3 runs 14 residues.

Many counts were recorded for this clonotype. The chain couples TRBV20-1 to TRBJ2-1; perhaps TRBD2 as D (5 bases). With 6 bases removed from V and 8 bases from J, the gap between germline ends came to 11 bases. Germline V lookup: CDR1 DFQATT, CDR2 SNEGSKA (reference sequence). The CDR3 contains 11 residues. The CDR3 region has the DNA TGCAGTGCCGGACTTAGGGATGAGCAGTTCTTC. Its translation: CSAGLRDEQFF.

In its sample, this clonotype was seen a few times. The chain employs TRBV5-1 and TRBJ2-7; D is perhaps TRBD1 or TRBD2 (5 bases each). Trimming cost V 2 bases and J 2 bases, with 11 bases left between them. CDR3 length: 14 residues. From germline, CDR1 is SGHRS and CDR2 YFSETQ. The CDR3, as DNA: TGCGCCAGCAGCTTAGGGACCGCTGCCTACGAGCAGTACTTC. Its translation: CASSLGTAAYEQYF.

The CDR3 is CSGRSIYGYTF. The CDR3 DNA reads TGCAGCGGAAGAAGCATCTATGGCTACACCTTC. The chain employs TRBV29-1 and TRBJ1-2; D not certain. From germline, CDR1 is SQVTM and CDR2 ANQGSEA. Deletions cut 7 bases from V and 4 bases from J, with 10 bases between. The CDR3 has 11 amino acids.

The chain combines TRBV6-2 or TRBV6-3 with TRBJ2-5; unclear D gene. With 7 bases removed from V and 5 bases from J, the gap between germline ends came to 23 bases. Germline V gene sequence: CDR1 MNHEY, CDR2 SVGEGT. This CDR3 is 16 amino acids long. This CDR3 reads CASTFIPTFIQETQYF. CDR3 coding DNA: TGTGCCAGCACTTTCATCCCTACCTTCATTCAGGAGACCCAGTACTTC.

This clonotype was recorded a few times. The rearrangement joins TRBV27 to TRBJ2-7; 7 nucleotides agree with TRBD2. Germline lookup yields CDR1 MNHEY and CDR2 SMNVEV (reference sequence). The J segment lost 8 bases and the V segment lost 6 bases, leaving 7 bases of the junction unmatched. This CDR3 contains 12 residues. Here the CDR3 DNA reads TGTGCCAGCAGAAAAACGGGGGGTCAGCAGTACTTC. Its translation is CASRKTGGQQYF.

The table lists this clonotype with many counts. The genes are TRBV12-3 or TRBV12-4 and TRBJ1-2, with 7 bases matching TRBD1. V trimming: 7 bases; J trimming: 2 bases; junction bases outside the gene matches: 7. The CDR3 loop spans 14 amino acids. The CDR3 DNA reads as TGTGCCAGCAACCCTACAGGGGCGAACTATGGCTACACCTTC. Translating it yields CASNPTGANYGYTF.

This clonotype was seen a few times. The CDR3 is CASSPPTVQETQYF. The CDR3 DNA sequence: TGTGCCAGCTCACCTCCGACGGTCCAAGAGACCCAGTACTTC. The V gene is TRBV18, the J gene TRBJ2-5; D is undetermined. This CDR3 contains 14 residues. CDR1 is KGHSH and CDR2 is LQKENI in the germline V gene. V lost 3 bases to trimming and J lost 1 base, with 9 bases between them.

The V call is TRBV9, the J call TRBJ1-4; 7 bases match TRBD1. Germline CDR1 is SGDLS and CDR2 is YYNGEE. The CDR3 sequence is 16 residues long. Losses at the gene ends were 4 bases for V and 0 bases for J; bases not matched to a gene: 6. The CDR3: CASSSGDRSTNEKLFF. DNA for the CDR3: TGTGCCAGCAGCTCCGGGGACAGATCAACTAATGAAAAACTGTTTTTT.

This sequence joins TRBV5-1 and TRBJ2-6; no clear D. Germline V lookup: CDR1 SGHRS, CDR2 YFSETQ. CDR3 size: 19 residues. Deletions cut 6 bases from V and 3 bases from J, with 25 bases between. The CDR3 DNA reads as TGCGCCAGCACAGACATGTGGCGACCCAAGGAAGTTGGGGCCAACGTCCTGACTTTC. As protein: CASTDMWRPKEVGANVLTF.

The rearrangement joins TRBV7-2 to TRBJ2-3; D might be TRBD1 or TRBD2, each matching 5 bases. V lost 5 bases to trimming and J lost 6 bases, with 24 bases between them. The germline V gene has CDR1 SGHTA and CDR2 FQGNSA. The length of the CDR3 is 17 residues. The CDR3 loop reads CASSISWIGFGADTQYF. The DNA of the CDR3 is TGTGCCAGCAGCATAAGCTGGATAGGGTTCGGGGCGGATACGCAGTATTTT.

DNA of the CDR3: TGTGCCAGCAGTTTCTTGGACAGCGGGGAGCTGTTTTTT. This codes for CASSFLDSGELFF. The chain carries TRBV28 and TRBJ2-2; tentatively, D is TRBD1 (6 bases). CDR3 size: 13 residues. Germline V gene lookup returns CDR1 MDHEN and CDR2 SYDVKM. The V end lost 3 bases, the J end lost 7 bases, and 9 bases lay between the germline ends.

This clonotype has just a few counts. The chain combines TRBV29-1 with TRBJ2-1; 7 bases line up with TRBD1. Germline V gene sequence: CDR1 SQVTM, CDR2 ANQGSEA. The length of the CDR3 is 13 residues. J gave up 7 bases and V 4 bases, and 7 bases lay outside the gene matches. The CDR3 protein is CSVGQGRANEQFF. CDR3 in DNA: TGCAGCGTTGGACAGGGTCGGGCAAATGAGCAGTTCTTC.

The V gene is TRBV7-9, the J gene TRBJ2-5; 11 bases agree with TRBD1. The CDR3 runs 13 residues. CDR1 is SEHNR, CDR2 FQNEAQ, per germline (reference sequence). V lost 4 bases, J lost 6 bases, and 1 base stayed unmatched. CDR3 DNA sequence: TGTGCCAGCAGCTCGGACAGGGGGCAGACCCAGTACTTC. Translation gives CASSSDRGQTQYF.

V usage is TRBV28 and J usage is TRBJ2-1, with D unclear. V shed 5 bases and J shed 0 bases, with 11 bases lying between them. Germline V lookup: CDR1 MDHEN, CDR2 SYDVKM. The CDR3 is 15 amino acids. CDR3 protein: CASSQALSSYNEQFF. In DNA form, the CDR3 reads TGTGCCAGCAGTCAAGCATTGAGCTCCTACAATGAGCAGTTCTTC. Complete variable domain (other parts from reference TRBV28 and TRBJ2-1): DVKVTQSSRYLVKRTGEKVFLECVQDMDHENMFWYRQDPGLGLRLIYFSYDVKMKEKGDIPEGYSVSREKKERFSLILESASTNQTSMYLCASSQALSSYNEQFFGPGTRLTVL.

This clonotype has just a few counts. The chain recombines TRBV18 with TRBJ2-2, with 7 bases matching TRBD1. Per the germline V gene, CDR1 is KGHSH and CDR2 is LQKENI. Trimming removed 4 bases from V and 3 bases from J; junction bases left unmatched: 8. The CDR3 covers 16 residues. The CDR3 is CASSLQQGKYTGELFF. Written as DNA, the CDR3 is TGTGCCAGCTCACTCCAACAGGGGAAGTACACCGGGGAGCTGTTTTTT. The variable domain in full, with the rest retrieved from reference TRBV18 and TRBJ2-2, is NAGVMQNPRHLVRRRGQEARLRCSPMKGHSHVYWYRQLPEEGLKFMVYLQKENIIDESGMPKERFSAEFPKEGPSILRIQQVVRGDSAAYFCASSLQQGKYTGELFFGEGSRLTVL.

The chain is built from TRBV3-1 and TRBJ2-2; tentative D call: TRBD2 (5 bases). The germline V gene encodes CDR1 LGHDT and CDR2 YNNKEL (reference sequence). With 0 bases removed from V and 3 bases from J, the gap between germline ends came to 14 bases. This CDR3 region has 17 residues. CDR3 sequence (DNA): TGTGCCAGCAGCCAAGATACCGGGGTACGGGACACCGGGGAGCTGTTTTTT. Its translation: CASSQDTGVRDTGELFF.

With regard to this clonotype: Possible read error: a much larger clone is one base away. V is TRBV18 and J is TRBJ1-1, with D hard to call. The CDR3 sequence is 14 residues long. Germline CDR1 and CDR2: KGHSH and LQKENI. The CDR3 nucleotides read TGTGCCGGCTCAGAACAGCGTCGGAACACTGAAGCTTTCTTT. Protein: CAGSEQRRNTEAFF. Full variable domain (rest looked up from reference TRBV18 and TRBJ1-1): NAGVMQNPRHLVRRRGQEARLRCSPMKGHSHVYWYRQLPEEGLKFMVYLQKENIIDESGMPKERFSAEFPKEGPSILRIQQVVRGDSAAYFCAGSEQRRNTEAFFGQGTRLTVV.

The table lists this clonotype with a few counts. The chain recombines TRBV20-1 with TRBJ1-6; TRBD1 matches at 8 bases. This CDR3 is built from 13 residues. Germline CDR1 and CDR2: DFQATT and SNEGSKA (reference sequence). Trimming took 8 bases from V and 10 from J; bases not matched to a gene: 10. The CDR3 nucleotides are TGCAGTCTGCGGACAGGGCTTAAATCACCCCTCCACTTT. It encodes CSLRTGLKSPLHF.

CDR3 nucleotides: TGTGCCAGCAGCTCCACAGGGTTGGGTGGCTACACCTTC. It translates to CASSSTGLGGYTF. This chain joins TRBV7-9 and TRBJ1-2, with a tentative D call TRBD1 (6 bases). This CDR3 comprises 13 residues. CDR1 SEHNR and CDR2 FQNEAQ come from the germline V gene (reference sequence). V was trimmed by 4 bases and J by 7 bases, leaving 13 bases between them. The variable domain in full, completed from reference TRBV7-9 and TRBJ1-2, reads DTGVSQNPRHKITKRGQNVTFRCDPISEHNRLYWYRQTLGQGPEFLTYFQNEAQLEKSRLLSDRFSAERPKGSFSTLEIQRTEQGDSAMYLCASSSTGLGGYTFGSGTRLTVV.

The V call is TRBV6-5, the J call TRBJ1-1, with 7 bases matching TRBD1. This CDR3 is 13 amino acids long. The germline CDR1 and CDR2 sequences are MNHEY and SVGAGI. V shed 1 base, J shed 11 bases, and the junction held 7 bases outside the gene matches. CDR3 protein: CASSYYHTGEAFF. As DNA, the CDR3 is TGTGCCAGCAGTTACTATCATACAGGGGAGGCTTTCTTT.

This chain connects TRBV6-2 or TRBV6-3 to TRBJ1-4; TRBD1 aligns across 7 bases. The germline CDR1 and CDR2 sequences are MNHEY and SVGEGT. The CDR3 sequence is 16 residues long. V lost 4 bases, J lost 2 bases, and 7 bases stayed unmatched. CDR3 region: CASSWWRGPTNEKLFF. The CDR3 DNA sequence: TGTGCCAGCAGTTGGTGGAGGGGGCCTACTAATGAAAAACTGTTTTTT.

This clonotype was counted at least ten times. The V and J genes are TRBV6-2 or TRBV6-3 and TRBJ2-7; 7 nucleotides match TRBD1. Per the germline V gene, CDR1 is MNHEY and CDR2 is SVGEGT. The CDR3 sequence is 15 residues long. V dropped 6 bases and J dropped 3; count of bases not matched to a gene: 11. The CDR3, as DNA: TGTGCCAGCAGCTACGGACAGGACGGAGGCTACGAGCAGTACTTC. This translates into CASSYGQDGGYEQYF.

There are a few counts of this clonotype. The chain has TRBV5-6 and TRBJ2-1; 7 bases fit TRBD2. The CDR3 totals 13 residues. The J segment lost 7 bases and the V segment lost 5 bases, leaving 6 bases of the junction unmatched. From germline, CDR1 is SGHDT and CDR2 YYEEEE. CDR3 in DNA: TGTGCCAGCAGGAACCTAGCGGTAAATGAGCAGTTCTTC. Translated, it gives CASRNLAVNEQFF.

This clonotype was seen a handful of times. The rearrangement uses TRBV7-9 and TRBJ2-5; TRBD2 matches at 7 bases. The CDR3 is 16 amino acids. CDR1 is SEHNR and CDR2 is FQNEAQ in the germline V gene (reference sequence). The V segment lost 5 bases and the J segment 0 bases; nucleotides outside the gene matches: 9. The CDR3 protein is CASSPQRGPYQETQYF. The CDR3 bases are TGTGCCAGCAGCCCCCAGCGGGGACCGTACCAAGAGACCCAGTACTTC.

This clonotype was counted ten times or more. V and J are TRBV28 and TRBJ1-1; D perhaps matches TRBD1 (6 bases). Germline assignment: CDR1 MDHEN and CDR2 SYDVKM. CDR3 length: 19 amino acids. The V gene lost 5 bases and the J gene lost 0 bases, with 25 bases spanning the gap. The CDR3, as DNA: TGTGCCAGCAGTCCGTGGGCCGGGGGCCTGGCCCACATGAACACTGAAGCTTTCTTT. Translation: CASSPWAGGLAHMNTEAFF.

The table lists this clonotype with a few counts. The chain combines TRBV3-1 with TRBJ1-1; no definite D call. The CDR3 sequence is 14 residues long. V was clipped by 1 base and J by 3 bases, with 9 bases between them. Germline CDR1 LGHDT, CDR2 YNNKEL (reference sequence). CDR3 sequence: CASSQANSHTEAFF. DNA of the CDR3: TGTGCCAGCAGCCAAGCCAACAGCCACACTGAAGCTTTCTTT.